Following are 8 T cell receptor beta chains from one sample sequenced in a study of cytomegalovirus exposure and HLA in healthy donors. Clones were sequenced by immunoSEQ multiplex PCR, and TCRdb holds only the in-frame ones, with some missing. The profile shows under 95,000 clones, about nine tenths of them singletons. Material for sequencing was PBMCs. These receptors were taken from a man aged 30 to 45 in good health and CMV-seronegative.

The CDR3 sequence is CASSFQNTGELFF. As DNA, the CDR3 is TGCGCCAGCAGCTTCCAGAACACCGGGGAGCTGTTTTTT. This chain uses TRBV5-1 with TRBJ2-2; D uncertain. Germline lookup yields CDR1 SGHRS and CDR2 YFSETQ. The CDR3 has 13 residues. V shed 2 bases and J shed 1 base, with 3 bases lying between them. Variable domain in full (rest from reference TRBV5-1 and TRBJ2-2): KAGVTQTPRYLIKTRGQQVTLSCSPISGHRSVSWYQQTPGQGLQFLFEYFSETQRNKGNFPGRFSGRQFSNSRSEMNVSTLELGDSALYLCASSFQNTGELFFGEGSRLTVL.

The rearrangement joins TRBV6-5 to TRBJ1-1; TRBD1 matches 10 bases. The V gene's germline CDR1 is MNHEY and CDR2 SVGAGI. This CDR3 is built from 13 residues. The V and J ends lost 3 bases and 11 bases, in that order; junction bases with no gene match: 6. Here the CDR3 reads CASSYSGTGVAFF. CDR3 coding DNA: TGTGCCAGCAGTTATTCCGGGACAGGGGTGGCTTTCTTT.

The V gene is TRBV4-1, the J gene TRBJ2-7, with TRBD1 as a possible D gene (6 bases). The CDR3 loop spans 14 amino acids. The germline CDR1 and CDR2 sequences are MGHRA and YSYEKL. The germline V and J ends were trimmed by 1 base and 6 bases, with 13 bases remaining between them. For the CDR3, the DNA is TGCGCCAGCAGCCAAGTACAGGGTTTCGCCGAGCAGTACTTC. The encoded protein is CASSQVQGFAEQYF.

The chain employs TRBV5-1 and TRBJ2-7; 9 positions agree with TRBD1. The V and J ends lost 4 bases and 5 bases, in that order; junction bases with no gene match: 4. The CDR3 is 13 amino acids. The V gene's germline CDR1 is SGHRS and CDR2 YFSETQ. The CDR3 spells CASSAGQGDEQYF. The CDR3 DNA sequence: TGCGCCAGCAGCGCGGGACAGGGCGACGAGCAGTACTTC.

CDR3 DNA: TGTGCCAGCAGCTTTTACAGGGTGGACTCTGGGGCCAACGTCCTGACTTTC. As protein: CASSFYRVDSGANVLTF. The chain recombines TRBV7-8 with TRBJ2-6; maybe TRBD1 (6 bases). Germline CDR1 reads SGHVS; CDR2 reads FQNEAQ. The CDR3 has 17 residues. Trimming shortened V by 3 bases and J by 0 bases, and 12 bases separated the two germline ends. The full variable domain, in which reference TRBV7-8 and TRBJ2-6 provide the parts outside the CDR3, is GAGVSQSPRYKVAKRGQDVALRCDPISGHVSLFWYQQALGQGPEFLTYFQNEAQLDKSGLPSDRFFAERPEGSVSTLKIQRTQQEDSAVYLCASSFYRVDSGANVLTFGAGSRLTVL.

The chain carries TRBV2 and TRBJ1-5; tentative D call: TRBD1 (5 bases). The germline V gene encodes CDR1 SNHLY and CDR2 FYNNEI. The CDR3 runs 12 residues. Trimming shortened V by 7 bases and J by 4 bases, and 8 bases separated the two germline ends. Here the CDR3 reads CASTQGNQPQHF. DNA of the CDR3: TGTGCCAGCACCCAGGGAAATCAGCCCCAGCATTTT.

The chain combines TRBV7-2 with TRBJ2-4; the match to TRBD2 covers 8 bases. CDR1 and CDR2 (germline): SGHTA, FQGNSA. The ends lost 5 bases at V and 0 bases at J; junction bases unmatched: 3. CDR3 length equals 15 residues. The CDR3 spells CASSRGGIAKNIQYF. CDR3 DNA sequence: TGTGCCAGCAGCCGGGGGGGTATAGCCAAAAACATTCAGTACTTC.

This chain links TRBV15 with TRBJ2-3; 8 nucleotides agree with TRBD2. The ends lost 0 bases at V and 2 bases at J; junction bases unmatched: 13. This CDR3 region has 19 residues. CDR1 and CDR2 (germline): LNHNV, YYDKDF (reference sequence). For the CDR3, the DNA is TGTGCCACCAGCAGAGATGAGTGGGGGAGGCGGGGGGACACAGATACGCAGTATTTT. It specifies CATSRDEWGRRGDTDTQYF.